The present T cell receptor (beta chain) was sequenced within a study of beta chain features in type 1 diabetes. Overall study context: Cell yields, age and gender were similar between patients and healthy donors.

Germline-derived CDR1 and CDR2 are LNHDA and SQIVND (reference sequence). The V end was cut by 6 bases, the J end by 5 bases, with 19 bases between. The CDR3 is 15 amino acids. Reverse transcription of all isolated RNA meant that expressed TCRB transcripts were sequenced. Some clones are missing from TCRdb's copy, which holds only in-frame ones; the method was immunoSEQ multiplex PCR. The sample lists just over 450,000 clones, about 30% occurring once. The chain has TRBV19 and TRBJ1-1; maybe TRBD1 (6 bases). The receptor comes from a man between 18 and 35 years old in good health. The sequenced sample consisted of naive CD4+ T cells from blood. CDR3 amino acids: CASSHGSQGWTEAFF. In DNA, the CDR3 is TGTGCCAGTAGCCATGGAAGCCAGGGGTGGACTGAAGCTTTCTTT.